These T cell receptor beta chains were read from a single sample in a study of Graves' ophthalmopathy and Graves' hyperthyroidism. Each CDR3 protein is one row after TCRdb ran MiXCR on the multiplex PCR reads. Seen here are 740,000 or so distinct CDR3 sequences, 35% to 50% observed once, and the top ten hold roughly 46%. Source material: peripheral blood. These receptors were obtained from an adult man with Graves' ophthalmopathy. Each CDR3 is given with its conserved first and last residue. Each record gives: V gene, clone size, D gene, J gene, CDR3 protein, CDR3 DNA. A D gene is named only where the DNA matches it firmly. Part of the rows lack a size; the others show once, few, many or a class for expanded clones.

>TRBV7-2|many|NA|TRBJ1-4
CASSRRTFNEKLFF
TGTGCCAGCAGCCGTCGGACCTTCAATGAAAAACTGTTTTTT
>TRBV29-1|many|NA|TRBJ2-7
CSVDSRDSYEQYF
TGCAGCGTAGACTCCAGGGACTCCTACGAGCAGTACTTC
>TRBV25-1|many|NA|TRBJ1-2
CASSDRNGYGYTF
TGTGCCAGCAGTGACAGGAATGGGTATGGCTACACCTTC
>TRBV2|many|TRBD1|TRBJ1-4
CASRVFFGTGNEKLFF
TGTGCCAGCAGAGTCTTTTTCGGGACAGGGAATGAAAAACTGTTTTTT
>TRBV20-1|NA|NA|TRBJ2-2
CSARHEDTGELFF
TGCAGTGCTAGACATGAAGACACCGGGGAGCTGTTTTTT
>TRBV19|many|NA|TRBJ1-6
CASKVGHNSPLHF
TGTGCCAGTAAAGTCGGCCATAATTCACCCCTCCACTTT
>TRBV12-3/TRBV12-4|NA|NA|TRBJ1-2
CASSYRGGHNYGYTF
TGTGCCAGCAGTTATCGAGGGGGTCATAACTATGGCTACACCTTC
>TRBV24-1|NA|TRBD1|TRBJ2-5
CASSGPGTGFETQYF
TGTGCCAGCAGCGGACCCGGGACAGGGTTCGAGACCCAGTACTTC
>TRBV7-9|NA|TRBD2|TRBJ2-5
CASSSSGRTVGTQYF
TGTGCCAGCAGTTCCAGCGGGAGGACGGTAGGGACCCAGTACTTC
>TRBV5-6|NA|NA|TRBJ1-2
CASSWGRSNYGYTF
TGTGCCAGCAGCTGGGGACGCTCCAACTATGGCTACACCTTC
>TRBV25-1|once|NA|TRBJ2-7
CASSYSKGLWTYEQYF
TGTGCCAGCAGTTACTCGAAGGGACTGTGGACCTACGAGCAGTACTTC
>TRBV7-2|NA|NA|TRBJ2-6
CASSQDGRSSGANVLTF
TGTGCCAGCAGCCAAGACGGCAGGTCCTCTGGGGCCAACGTCCTGACTTTC
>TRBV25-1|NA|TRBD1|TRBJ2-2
CASSRRTGQGGELFF
TGTGCCAGCAGCAGGAGGACAGGGCAGGGCGGGGAGCTGTTTTTT
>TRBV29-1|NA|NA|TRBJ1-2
CSATPDSSGNTF
TGCAGCGCGACCCCGGACAGTTCTGGAAACACCTTC
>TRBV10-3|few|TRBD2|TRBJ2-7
CAISESSSGGIGEQYF
TGTGCCATCAGTGAGTCGAGCAGCGGGGGGATTGGCGAGCAGTACTTC
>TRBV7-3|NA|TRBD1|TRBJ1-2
CASSLNRPGQGGNYGYTF
TGTGCCAGCAGCCTTAACCGGCCGGGGCAGGGGGGTAACTATGGCTACACCTTC
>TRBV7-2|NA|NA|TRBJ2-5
CASSLDGLSQETQYF
TGTGCCAGCAGCTTAGATGGATTATCACAAGAGACCCAGTACTTC
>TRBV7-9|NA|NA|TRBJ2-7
CASNERQGLYEQYF
TGTGCCAGCAATGAGAGGCAGGGGCTCTACGAGCAGTACTTC
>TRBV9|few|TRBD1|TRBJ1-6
CASSQARTGNSPLHF
TGTGCCAGCAGCCAAGCCAGGACAGGGAATTCACCCCTCCACTTT
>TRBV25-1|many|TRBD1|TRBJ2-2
CASSEDRGPAGELFF
TGTGCCAGCAGTGAGGACAGGGGGCCGGCCGGGGAGCTGTTTTTT
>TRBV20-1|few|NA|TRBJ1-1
CSAREARTVNTEAFF
TGCAGTGCTAGGGAGGCTAGGACAGTTAACACTGAAGCTTTCTTT
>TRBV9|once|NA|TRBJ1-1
CASSVGVNTETFF
TGTGCCAGCAGCGTAGGGGTTAACACTGAAACTTTCTTT
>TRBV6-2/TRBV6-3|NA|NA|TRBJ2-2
CASSYRPGELFF
TGTGCCAGCAGTTACCGTCCCGGGGAGCTGTTTTTT
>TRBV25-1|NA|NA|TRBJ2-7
CASSAEADSYEQYF
TGTGCCAGCAGTGCTGAGGCAGACTCCTACGAGCAGTACTTC
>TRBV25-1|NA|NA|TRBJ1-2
CASSEYKISDGYTF
TGTGCCAGCAGTGAATATAAGATAAGTGATGGCTACACCTTC
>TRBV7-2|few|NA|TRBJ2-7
CASSLVSPAYEQYF
TGTGCCAGCAGCTTAGTATCCCCCGCCTACGAGCAGTACTTC
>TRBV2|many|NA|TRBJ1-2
CASSEGHRGYGYTF
TGTGCCAGCAGTGAGGGCCACAGAGGATATGGCTACACCTTC
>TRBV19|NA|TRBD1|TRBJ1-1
CASSKGTVNTEAFF
TGTGCCAGTAGTAAAGGGACAGTGAACACTGAAGCTTTCTTT
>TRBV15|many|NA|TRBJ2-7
CATSSLDRPTYEQYF
TGTGCCACCAGCAGTTTAGACAGGCCAACCTACGAGCAGTACTTC
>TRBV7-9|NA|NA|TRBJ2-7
CASTVGVAATYEQYF
TGTGCCAGCACCGTCGGGGTAGCGGCTACCTACGAGCAGTACTTC
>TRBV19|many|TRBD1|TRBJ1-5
CASSIYGTGVGQPQHF
TGTGCCAGTAGTATATACGGGACAGGGGTCGGGCAGCCCCAGCATTTT
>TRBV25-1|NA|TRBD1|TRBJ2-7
CASSFKRDRAYEQYF
TGTGCCAGCAGTTTCAAGCGGGACAGGGCCTACGAGCAGTACTTC
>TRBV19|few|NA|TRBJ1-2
CASRTGQYGYTF
TGTGCCAGTAGAACAGGGCAATATGGCTACACCTTC
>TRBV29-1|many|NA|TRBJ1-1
CSVGGQGDTEAFF
TGCAGCGTTGGCGGGCAGGGTGACACTGAAGCTTTCTTT
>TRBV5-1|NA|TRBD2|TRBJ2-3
CASSQGLARSTDTQYF
TGCGCCAGCAGCCAAGGACTAGCGAGAAGCACAGATACGCAGTATTTT
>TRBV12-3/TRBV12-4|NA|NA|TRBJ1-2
CASSLFSDSYGYTF
TGTGCCAGCAGTTTATTCAGTGACAGCTATGGCTACACCTTC
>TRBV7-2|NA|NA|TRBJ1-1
CAWSVWGANTEAFF
TGTGCCTGGAGTGTATGGGGGGCGAACACTGAAGCTTTCTTT
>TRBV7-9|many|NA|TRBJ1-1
CASSLPGRGTEAFF
TGTGCCAGCAGCTTACCAGGGAGGGGCACTGAAGCTTTCTTT
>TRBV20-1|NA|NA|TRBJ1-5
CSASATGRMVETQHF
TGCAGTGCTAGTGCGACGGGACGGATGGTAGAGACCCAGCATTTT
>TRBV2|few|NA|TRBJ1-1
CASSGIDRITEAFF
TGTGCCAGCAGCGGCATAGACAGAATCACTGAAGCTTTCTTT
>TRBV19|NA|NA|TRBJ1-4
CASSIQGTNEKLSF
TGTGCCAGTAGTATACAGGGGACGAATGAAAAACTGTCTTTT
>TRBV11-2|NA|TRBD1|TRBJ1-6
CASSKGPGGKNSPLHF
TGTGCCAGCAGCAAGGGACCAGGGGGCAAGAATTCACCCCTCCACTTT